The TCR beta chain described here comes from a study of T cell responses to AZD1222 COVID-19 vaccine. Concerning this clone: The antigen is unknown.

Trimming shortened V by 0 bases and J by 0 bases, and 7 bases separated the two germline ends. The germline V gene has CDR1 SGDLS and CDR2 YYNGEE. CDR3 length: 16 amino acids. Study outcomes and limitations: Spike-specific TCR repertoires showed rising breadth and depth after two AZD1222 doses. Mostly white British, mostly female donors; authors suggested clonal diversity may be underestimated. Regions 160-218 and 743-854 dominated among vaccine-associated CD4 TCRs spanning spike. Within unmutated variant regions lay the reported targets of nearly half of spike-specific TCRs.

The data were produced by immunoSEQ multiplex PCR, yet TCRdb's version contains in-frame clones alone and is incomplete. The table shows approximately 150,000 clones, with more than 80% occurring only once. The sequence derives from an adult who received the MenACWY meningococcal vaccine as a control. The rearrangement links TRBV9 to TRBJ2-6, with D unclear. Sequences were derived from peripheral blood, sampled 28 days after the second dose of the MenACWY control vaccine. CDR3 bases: TGTGCCAGCAGCGTAGAAGGAAGCTCTGGGGCCAACGTCCTGACTTTC. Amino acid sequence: CASSVEGSSGANVLTF. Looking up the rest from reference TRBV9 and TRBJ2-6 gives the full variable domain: DSGVTQTPKHLITATGQRVTLRCSPRSGDLSVYWYQQSLDQGLQFLIQYYNGEERAKGNILERFSAQQFPDLHSELNLSSLELGDSALYFCASSVEGSSGANVLTFGAGSRLTVL.